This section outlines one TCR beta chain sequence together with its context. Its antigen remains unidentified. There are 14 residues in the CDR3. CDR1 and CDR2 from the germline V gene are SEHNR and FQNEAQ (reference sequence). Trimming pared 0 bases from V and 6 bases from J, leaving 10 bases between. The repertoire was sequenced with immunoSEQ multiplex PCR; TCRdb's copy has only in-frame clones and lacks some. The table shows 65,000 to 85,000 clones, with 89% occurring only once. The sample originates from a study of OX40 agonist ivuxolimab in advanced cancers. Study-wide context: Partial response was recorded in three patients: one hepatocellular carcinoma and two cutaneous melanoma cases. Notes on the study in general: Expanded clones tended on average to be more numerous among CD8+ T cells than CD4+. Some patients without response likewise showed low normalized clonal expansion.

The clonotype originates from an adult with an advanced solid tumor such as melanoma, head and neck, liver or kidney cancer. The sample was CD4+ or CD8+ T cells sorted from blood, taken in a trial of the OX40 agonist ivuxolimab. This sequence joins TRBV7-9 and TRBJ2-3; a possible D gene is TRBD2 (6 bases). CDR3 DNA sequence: TGTGCCAGCAGCTTAGCGGGAGGCGTGGATACGCAGTATTTT. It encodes CASSLAGGVDTQYF.